The next 26 T cell receptor beta chains were all read from a single sample in a study of T cell responses to AZD1222 COVID-19 vaccine. Data came from immunoSEQ multiplex PCR; TCRdb stores just in-frame clones and leaves some out. The sample has about 45,000 clones, over 75% seen once. The source was peripheral blood, collected 28 days after the second dose of the MenACWY control vaccine. The receptors derive from an adult who received the MenACWY meningococcal vaccine as a control.

The chain carries TRBV2 and TRBJ2-7; 13 bases line up with TRBD2. Germline V lookup: CDR1 SNHLY, CDR2 FYNNEI. Trimming cost V 6 bases and J 2 bases; bases outside gene matches: 16. The CDR3 runs 19 residues. The CDR3, as DNA: TGTGCCAGCAGCCCTGGGACTAGCGGGAATTGGGGCCGGGCCTACGAGCAGTACTTC. Translation gives CASSPGTSGNWGRAYEQYF.

There are many counts of this clone. The chain carries TRBV30 and TRBJ1-5; TRBD1 agrees at 7 bases. Trimming took 0 bases from V and 7 from J; bases not matched to a gene: 9. Germline V lookup: CDR1 GTSNPN, CDR2 SVGIG (reference sequence). This CDR3 contains 15 residues. DNA for the CDR3: TGTGCCTGGAGTGTGGTTGGGCAGGGGGTCCAGCCCCAGCATTTT. Protein sequence: CAWSVVGQGVQPQHF.

The chain links TRBV30 to TRBJ2-7; no definite D call. CDR3 length: 12 residues. With 3 bases removed from V and 6 bases from J, the gap between germline ends came to 12 bases. Germline lookup yields CDR1 GTSNPN and CDR2 SVGIG (reference sequence). The CDR3: CAWSAHRREQYF. Written as DNA, the CDR3 is TGTGCCTGGAGCGCCCATCGGCGCGAGCAGTACTTC.

V gene TRBV9 combines with J gene TRBJ1-2; D is undetermined. V lost 5 bases and J 0 bases, leaving 14 bases between the germline ends. Germline CDR1 is SGDLS and CDR2 is YYNGEE. The CDR3 loop spans 15 amino acids. The CDR3 loop is CASSPSPGANYGYTF. DNA for the CDR3: TGTGCCAGCAGTCCTTCCCCCGGAGCTAACTATGGCTACACCTTC.

This clone is medium-sized by share. The rearrangement uses TRBV25-1 and TRBJ1-4; D may be TRBD1 (6 bases). Trimming shortened V by 8 bases and J by 7 bases, and 11 bases separated the two germline ends. Germline assignment: CDR1 MGHDK and CDR2 SYGVNS. The CDR3 contains 12 residues. CDR3 amino acids: CASGQGGEKLFF. The CDR3 coding sequence is TGTGCCAGCGGGCAAGGGGGTGAAAAACTGTTTTTT.

This rearrangement joins TRBV27 to TRBJ2-3; weak D call: TRBD2 (6 bases). Germline CDR1 reads MNHEY; CDR2 reads SMNVEV (reference sequence). Trimming took 0 bases from V and 2 from J, leaving 18 bases between them. CDR3 length: 18 residues. CDR3 DNA sequence: TGTGCCAGCAGTTTATCGAGGCCTAGCGAATTCCCCACAGATACGCAGTATTTT. Residues: CASSLSRPSEFPTDTQYF.

The gene calls are TRBV3-1 (or the pseudogene TRBV3-2) and TRBJ2-6; D is ambiguous. Trimming removed 0 bases from V and 11 bases from J, with 8 bases in between. Germline loops: CDR1 LGHDT, CDR2 YNNKEL (reference sequence). The CDR3 extends over 13 amino acids. Here the CDR3 reads CASSQDYSYVLTF. The DNA for the CDR3 is TGTGCCAGCAGCCAAGATTATTCATACGTCCTGACTTTC.

This clone was seen a single time. The chain joins TRBV30 to TRBJ1-5, with 12 bases that match TRBD1. Germline values: CDR1 GTSNPN, CDR2 SVGIG (reference sequence). The trim removed 3 bases at V and 6 bases at J, leaving 0 bases unmatched. CDR3 length equals 13 residues. DNA for the CDR3: TGTGCCTGGAGGGGACAGGGGGCTCAGCCCCAGCATTTT. Protein product: CAWRGQGAQPQHF.

The CDR3 bases are TGTGCCAGCAGTTTCCCCGGGACTAGCGGGAGGCCGAACACCGGGGAGCTGTTTTTT. Its translation: CASSFPGTSGRPNTGELFF. The J gene is TRBJ2-2, the V gene TRBV28, with TRBD2 matching over 15 bases. Germline loops: CDR1 MDHEN, CDR2 SYDVKM. Trimming took 3 bases from V and 0 from J; bases not matched to a gene: 5. This CDR3 spans 19 amino acids. The full variable domain, with the rest looked up from reference TRBV28 and TRBJ2-2, is DVKVTQSSRYLVKRTGEKVFLECVQDMDHENMFWYRQDPGLGLRLIYFSYDVKMKEKGDIPEGYSVSREKKERFSLILESASTNQTSMYLCASSFPGTSGRPNTGELFFGEGSRLTVL.

The rearrangement joins TRBV5-1 to TRBJ1-1; D remains unclear. Germline V gene data show CDR1 as SGHRS and CDR2 as YFSETQ. The V end was cut by 2 bases, the J end by 5 bases, with 13 bases between. This CDR3 is built from 14 residues. CDR3 nucleotides: TGCGCCAGCAGCTTAGAATCGGGTTATACTGAAGCTTTCTTT. It encodes CASSLESGYTEAFF.

This chain joins TRBV25-1 and TRBJ2-2; possibly TRBD2 for D (5 bases). Germline CDR1 reads MGHDK; CDR2 reads SYGVNS. The CDR3 has 15 amino acids. V was trimmed by 6 bases and J by 4 bases, leaving 15 bases between them. The CDR3 spells CASRAADRGTGELFF. CDR3 nucleotide sequence: TGTGCCAGCAGAGCCGCGGACCGGGGCACCGGGGAGCTGTTTTTT. The entire variable domain, with the rest obtained from reference TRBV25-1 and TRBJ2-2, is as follows: EADIYQTPRYLVIGTGKKITLECSQTMGHDKMYWYQQDPGMELHLIHYSYGVNSTEKGDLSSESTVSRIRTEHFPLTLESARPSHTSQYLCASRAADRGTGELFFGEGSRLTVL.

This clone was detected only once. V is TRBV28 and J is TRBJ2-7; the D gene is possibly TRBD1 (6 bases). Germline lookup yields CDR1 MDHEN and CDR2 SYDVKM. There are 13 residues in the CDR3. V lost 5 bases and J lost 3, with 11 bases in between. The CDR3 nucleotides read TGTGCCAGCAGTAGGGGGATAGGCTACGAGCAGTACGTC. This encodes CASSRGIGYEQYV.

The rearrangement links TRBV10-3 to TRBJ1-2; TRBD1 matches at 8 bases. With 10 bases clipped from V and 6 bases from J, the junction kept 7 bases outside the gene matches. Germline V CDR1 and CDR2: ENHRY, SYGVKD. The CDR3 is 12 amino acids. The CDR3 sequence: CATGQGSHGYTF. The CDR3 DNA is TGTGCCACCGGACAGGGATCGCATGGCTACACCTTC.

The chain has TRBV5-1 and TRBJ1-5; D is unclear. V shed 1 base and J shed 5 bases, with 10 bases lying between them. The CDR3 totals 14 residues. Per germline, CDR1 SGHRS and CDR2 YFSETQ. In DNA form, the CDR3 reads TGCGCCAGCAGCTTGAGTCTGGGTGATCAGCCCCAGCATTTT. The encoded protein is CASSLSLGDQPQHF.

This clone was detected a few times. V and J are TRBV5-1 and TRBJ2-1, with D possibly matching TRBD1 (5 bases). Germline values: CDR1 SGHRS, CDR2 YFSETQ. CDR3 size: 14 residues. The V gene lost 1 base and the J gene lost 8 bases, with 13 bases spanning the gap. The CDR3 nucleotides are TGCGCCAGCAGCTTGAATCTGGGGCCGCATGAGCAGTTCTTC. Amino acid sequence: CASSLNLGPHEQFF.

This clone was seen a single time. The rearrangement joins TRBV12-5 to TRBJ2-5, with 12 bases fitting TRBD1. The CDR3 spans 15 residues. CDR1 LGHNT and CDR2 FRNRAP come from the germline V gene. With 1 base clipped from V and 6 bases from J, the junction kept 3 bases outside the gene matches. The CDR3 sequence is CASGLGGTGGQTQYF. In DNA form, the CDR3 reads TGTGCTAGTGGTTTGGGGGGGACAGGGGGCCAGACCCAGTACTTC.

The rearrangement joins TRBV6-4 to TRBJ1-1; 9 nucleotides align to TRBD1. This CDR3 has 13 amino acids. The V gene's germline CDR1 is MRHNA and CDR2 SNTAGT. With V trimmed by 5 bases and J by 9 bases, 7 bases remained unmatched. CDR3 nucleotide sequence: TGTGCCAGCAGTCTGGACAGGGGTAGTAAAGCTTTCTTT. Protein sequence: CASSLDRGSKAFF.

The chain couples TRBV29-1 to TRBJ2-1; D call uncertain. The CDR3 is made up of 11 amino acids. Germline V lookup: CDR1 SQVTM, CDR2 ANQGSEA. V shed 6 bases and J shed 6 bases, with 9 bases lying between them. CDR3 loop: CSVGTGNEQFF. CDR3 in DNA: TGCAGCGTAGGTACGGGCAATGAGCAGTTCTTC.

This clone was seen just once. The chain employs TRBV19 and TRBJ2-2; a possible D gene is TRBD1 (7 bases). V gave up 5 bases and J gave up 5 bases, with 12 bases separating them. Germline values: CDR1 LNHDA, CDR2 SQIVND (reference sequence). This CDR3 has 14 residues. CDR3 sequence: CASSWSGGTGELFF. In DNA form, the CDR3 reads TGTGCCAGTAGTTGGTCAGGGGGGACCGGGGAGCTGTTTTTT.

The chain couples TRBV12-3 or TRBV12-4 to TRBJ2-5; D is unresolved. The CDR3 extends over 12 amino acids. The germline V and J ends were trimmed by 7 bases and 6 bases, with 12 bases remaining between them. CDR3 loop: CASNQDLQTQYF. DNA for the CDR3: TGTGCCAGCAACCAAGACTTGCAGACCCAGTACTTC.

This clone occurred a few times. The V and J genes are TRBV2 and TRBJ1-3; 8 nucleotides line up with TRBD1. Unmatched junction bases numbered 6, after V lost 3 bases and J lost 2 bases. The CDR3 consists of 16 residues. CDR1 and CDR2 (germline): SNHLY, FYNNEI. The CDR3 DNA sequence: TGTGCCAGCAGTGACACCCCGACAGGGGCTGGAAACACCATATATTTT. Protein sequence: CASSDTPTGAGNTIYF. The whole variable domain, remainder taken from reference TRBV2 and TRBJ1-3, is EPEVTQTPSHQVTQMGQEVILRCVPISNHLYFYWYRQILGQKVEFLVSFYNNEISEKSEIFDDQFSVERPDGSNFTLKIRSTKLEDSAMYFCASSDTPTGAGNTIYFGEGSWLTVV.

In its sample, this clone was seen a few times. The chain combines TRBV30 with TRBJ1-2, with a tentative D call TRBD1 (5 bases). The CDR3 extends over 14 amino acids. The V and J ends lost 0 bases and 2 bases respectively, with 10 bases between them. Looked up from germline, CDR1 is GTSNPN and CDR2 is SVGIG (reference sequence). The CDR3 spells CAWSVYRTNYGYTF. For the CDR3, the DNA is TGTGCCTGGAGTGTCTACAGGACCAACTATGGCTACACCTTC.

J is TRBJ2-7 and V is TRBV6-1, with a tentative D call TRBD1 (6 bases). V shed 2 bases and J shed 5 bases, with 13 bases lying between them. The germline CDR1 and CDR2 sequences are MNHNS and SASEGT. The CDR3 runs to 14 residues. In DNA, the CDR3 is TGTGCCAGCAGTGAACAAACAGGGTATGACGAGCAGTACTTC. Its protein is CASSEQTGYDEQYF.

The genes are TRBV29-1 and TRBJ1-1, with no clear D. V was pared by 4 bases and J by 3 bases, with 12 bases between. The CDR3 has 13 residues. Germline lookup yields CDR1 SQVTM and CDR2 ANQGSEA. The CDR3 reads CSVVRSWDTEAFF. CDR3 in DNA: TGCAGCGTTGTTCGAAGTTGGGACACTGAAGCTTTCTTT.

The chain joins TRBV12-3 or TRBV12-4 to TRBJ2-5; D is possibly TRBD1 (6 bases). The CDR3 is made up of 13 amino acids. V shed 2 bases and J shed 5 bases, with 9 bases lying between them. This CDR3 reads CASSLQGLETQYF. The CDR3 DNA reads as TGTGCCAGCAGTTTACAGGGGTTGGAGACCCAGTACTTC.

This clone was counted a single time. V is TRBV29-1 and J is TRBJ2-4; D may correspond to TRBD1 or TRBD2 (5 bases each). V gave up 7 bases and J gave up 5 bases, with 9 bases separating them. CDR1 and CDR2 (germline): SQVTM, ANQGSEA. The CDR3 is 11 residues long. CDR3 protein: CSASRENIQYF. CDR3 bases: TGCAGCGCTAGCAGGGAAAACATTCAGTACTTC.